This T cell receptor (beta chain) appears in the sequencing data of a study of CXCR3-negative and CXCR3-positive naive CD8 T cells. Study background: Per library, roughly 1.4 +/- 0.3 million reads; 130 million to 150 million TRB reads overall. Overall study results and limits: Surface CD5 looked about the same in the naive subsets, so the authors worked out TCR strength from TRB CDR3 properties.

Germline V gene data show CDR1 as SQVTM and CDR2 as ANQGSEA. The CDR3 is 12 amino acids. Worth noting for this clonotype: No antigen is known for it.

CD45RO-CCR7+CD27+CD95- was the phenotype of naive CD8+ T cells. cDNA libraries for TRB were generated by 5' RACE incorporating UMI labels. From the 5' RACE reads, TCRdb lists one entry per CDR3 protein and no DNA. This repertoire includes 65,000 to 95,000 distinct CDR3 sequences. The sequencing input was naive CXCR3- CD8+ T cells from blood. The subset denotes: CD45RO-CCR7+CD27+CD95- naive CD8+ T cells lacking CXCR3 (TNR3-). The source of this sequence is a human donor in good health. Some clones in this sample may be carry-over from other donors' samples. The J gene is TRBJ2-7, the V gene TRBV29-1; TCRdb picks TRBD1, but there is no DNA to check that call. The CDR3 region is CSARIGSYEQYF.